The 24 T cell receptor beta chains below come from one sample, sequenced in a study of Graves' ophthalmopathy and Graves' hyperthyroidism. RNA transcripts were the source from which TCR beta CDR3 regions were amplified. Scientists carried out first-round RT-PCR using HTBI primers and then a second-round multiplex PCR. MiXCR, applied by TCRdb to the multiplex PCR reads, yields one record per CDR3 protein. Counted here are over a million distinct CDR3 sequences, around a third occurring once; the ten biggest clones make up around 10%. Sequencing was performed on peripheral blood or thyroid tissue (not recorded which). The receptors come from an adult man with Graves' hyperthyroidism.

This clonotype has only a few counts. The V gene is TRBV7-9, the J gene TRBJ1-6; a weak D match, TRBD1 (5 bases). V lost 4 bases to trimming and J lost 10 bases, with 17 bases between them. Germline V lookup: CDR1 SEHNR, CDR2 FQNEAQ (reference sequence). This CDR3 is built from 15 residues. The CDR3 coding sequence is TGTGCCAGCAGCTCCCAGGGAAGGGTGGAATCACCCCTCCACTTT. As protein: CASSSQGRVESPLHF.

The chain joins TRBV6-2 or TRBV6-3 to TRBJ2-7; no firm D call. The CDR3 loop spans 13 amino acids. The V and J ends lost 2 bases and 3 bases respectively, with 8 bases between them. Germline CDR1 is MNHEY and CDR2 is SVGEGT. Written as DNA, the CDR3 is TGTGCCAGCAGTTACGCCGTGGACTACGAGCAGTACTTC. Translated, it gives CASSYAVDYEQYF.

This clonotype was observed a handful of times. The chain joins TRBV5-1 to TRBJ1-3, with 9 bases matching TRBD1. This CDR3 is 17 amino acids long. Per germline, CDR1 SGHRS and CDR2 YFSETQ. The ends lost 4 bases at V and 0 bases at J; junction bases unmatched: 8. The CDR3 coding sequence is TGCGCCAGCAGCCTGGGACAGGGCTCGTCCTCTGGAAACACCATATATTTT. This gives the protein CASSLGQGSSSGNTIYF. The full variable domain, with the rest looked up from reference TRBV5-1 and TRBJ1-3, is KAGVTQTPRYLIKTRGQQVTLSCSPISGHRSVSWYQQTPGQGLQFLFEYFSETQRNKGNFPGRFSGRQFSNSRSEMNVSTLELGDSALYLCASSLGQGSSSGNTIYFGEGSWLTVV.

This clonotype was counted many times. The V call is TRBV19, the J call TRBJ2-7; D gene uncertain. V lost 5 bases to trimming and J lost 0 bases, with 11 bases between them. This CDR3 has 14 residues. Germline V gene lookup returns CDR1 LNHDA and CDR2 SQIVND (reference sequence). The CDR3 reads CASSATAFSYEQYF. As DNA, the CDR3 is TGTGCCAGTAGTGCAACAGCGTTCTCCTACGAGCAGTACTTC. The whole variable domain, remainder taken from reference TRBV19 and TRBJ2-7, is DGGITQSPKYLFRKEGQNVTLSCEQNLNHDAMYWYRQDPGQGLRLIYYSQIVNDFQKGDIAEGYSVSREKKESFPLTVTSAQKNPTAFYLCASSATAFSYEQYFGPGTRLTVT.

In this sample, this clonotype turned up a few times. This rearrangement joins TRBV7-2 to TRBJ2-2, with D unresolved. Germline V gene sequence: CDR1 SGHTA, CDR2 FQGNSA. This CDR3 spans 18 amino acids. The V end was cut by 5 bases, the J end by 0 bases, with 19 bases between. The CDR3 nucleotides read TGTGCCAGCAGCCCGATTACAAAGCCGGCGGCGAACACCGGGGAGCTGTTTTTT. It translates to CASSPITKPAANTGELFF.

The chain couples TRBV29-1 to TRBJ1-2, with a weak D call TRBD1 (6 bases). Germline CDR1 is SQVTM and CDR2 is ANQGSEA. V lost 7 bases and J 8 bases, leaving 17 bases between the germline ends. The CDR3 is made up of 12 amino acids. CDR3 sequence (DNA): TGCAGCGGGACAGACACGAAGTCCGGCTACACCTTC. It encodes CSGTDTKSGYTF.

This rearrangement joins TRBV12-3 or TRBV12-4 to TRBJ1-5; D gene uncertain. This CDR3 spans 13 amino acids. Trimming cost V 5 bases and J 4 bases, with 9 bases left between them. The chain's CDR3 is CASSPPRNQPQHF. In DNA form, the CDR3 reads TGTGCCAGCAGTCCTCCCCGTAATCAGCCCCAGCATTTT.

The genes are TRBV6-9 and TRBJ1-5, with no clear D. There are 13 residues in the CDR3. V lost 6 bases, J lost 7 bases, and 13 bases lay in between. Per the germline V gene, CDR1 is MNHGY and CDR2 is SVAAGI. The CDR3 loop reads CASRGNDLQPQHF. The CDR3 DNA follows: TGTGCCAGCAGAGGAAATGATTTGCAGCCCCAGCATTTT.

Only one count was recorded for this clonotype. The chain has TRBV6-6 and TRBJ2-7; the match to TRBD2 covers 8 bases. The J segment lost 7 bases and the V segment lost 6 bases, leaving 14 bases of the junction unmatched. The germline V gene has CDR1 MNHNY and CDR2 SVGAGI (reference sequence). CDR3 length equals 15 residues. The CDR3 here is CASSQVGGGLREQYF. The CDR3 nucleotides read TGTGCCAGCAGCCAAGTCGGCGGGGGGCTCCGAGAGCAGTACTTC.

CDR3 residues: CSARDARTYEQYF. CDR3 nucleotides: TGCAGTGCTAGAGATGCGAGGACTTACGAGCAGTACTTC. V gene TRBV20-1 combines with J gene TRBJ2-7; a possible D gene is TRBD2 (5 bases). Germline lookup yields CDR1 DFQATT and CDR2 SNEGSKA (reference sequence). Trimming took off 0 bases at V and 4 bases at J, with 10 bases between the two ends. This CDR3 has 13 amino acids.

In regard to this clonotype: This may be a read error, as it is one base from a much larger clone. J is TRBJ2-5 and V is TRBV19; D may match TRBD1 or TRBD2 (5 bases each). This CDR3 is 13 amino acids long. Germline assignment: CDR1 LNHDA and CDR2 SQIVND (reference sequence). Trimming stripped 3 bases from V and 5 bases from J, with 10 bases between. CDR3 in amino acids: CASSMGVGETQYF. The CDR3 region has the DNA TGTGCCAGTAGTATGGGGGTCGGGGAGACCCAGTACTTC.

The gene calls are TRBV5-1 and TRBJ2-5; no clear D gene. The CDR3 covers 15 residues. V was pared by 2 bases and J by 9 bases, with 20 bases between. Germline V gives CDR1 SGHRS, CDR2 YFSETQ. DNA of the CDR3: TGCGCCAGCAGCTTTGATGGTGATCCGAATCAGCCCCAGTACTTC. Translating it yields CASSFDGDPNQPQYF.

A few counts support this clonotype. The rearrangement uses TRBV19 and TRBJ1-5, with 10 bases aligning to TRBD1. This CDR3 has 16 amino acids. CDR1 and CDR2 (germline): LNHDA, SQIVND (reference sequence). V dropped 4 bases and J dropped 2; count of bases not matched to a gene: 5. The CDR3 here is CASSKGQGIGNQPQHF. As DNA, the CDR3 is TGTGCCAGTAGTAAGGGACAGGGGATCGGCAATCAGCCCCAGCATTTT.

As to this clonotype: This may be a read error, as it is one base from a much larger clone. V is TRBV29-1 and J is TRBJ2-3, with D maybe TRBD1 (6 bases). The CDR3 contains 15 residues. The V gene's germline CDR1 is SQVTM and CDR2 ANQGSEA. The V end lost 4 bases, the J end lost 5 bases, and 19 bases lay between the germline ends. The chain's CDR3 is CSVAGVQGAVDTQYF. CDR3 nucleotide sequence: TGCAGCGTTGCAGGGGTCCAGGGAGCGGTAGATACGCAGTATTTT.

Of note for this clonotype: At one end the junction does not follow the germline gene, possibly because of a read error. The chain uses TRBV15 and TRBJ1-1; D gene unclear. CDR3 length equals 13 residues. CDR1 and CDR2 from the germline V gene are LNHNV and YYDKDF (reference sequence). The CDR3: CTTNRGGNKEAFF. CDR3 coding DNA: TGTACCACCAACAGAGGCGGGAATAAGGAAGCTTTCTTT.

The chain combines TRBV2 with TRBJ2-7, with 8 positions matching TRBD2. Trimming took 6 bases from V and 0 from J; bases not matched to a gene: 13. This CDR3 contains 17 residues. CDR1 and CDR2 from the germline V gene are SNHLY and FYNNEI. CDR3: CASSPEVWREVSYEQYF. CDR3 DNA sequence: TGTGCCAGCAGCCCCGAAGTCTGGCGGGAGGTCTCCTACGAGCAGTACTTC.

As concerns this clonotype: The junction shows a germline mismatch at one end, possibly a read error. The V call is TRBV15, the J call TRBJ2-2; D is perhaps TRBD2 (6 bases). CDR3 length: 11 amino acids. Germline CDR1 and CDR2: LNHNV and YYDKDF (reference sequence). The CDR3 loop is CATSRVGGLFF. The CDR3, as DNA: TGTGCCACCAGCAGAGTCGGGGGGCTGTTTTTT.

There are a few counts of this clonotype. A read error is possible here, since a much larger clone lies one base away. V gene TRBV10-3 combines with J gene TRBJ2-7; no clear D. V lost 7 bases, J lost 3 bases, and 7 bases lay in between. Germline CDR1 reads ENHRY; CDR2 reads SYGVKD. The CDR3 runs to 11 residues. In DNA, the CDR3 is TGTGCCATCACACAAGACTACGAGCAGTACTTC. As protein: CAITQDYEQYF.

This rearrangement joins TRBV25-1 to TRBJ1-6, with D possibly matching TRBD1 (6 bases). The CDR3 loop spans 14 amino acids. V was shortened by 8 bases and J by 7 bases, with 15 bases between the two germline ends. CDR1 and CDR2 (germline): MGHDK, SYGVNS. The CDR3 DNA sequence: TGTGCCAGCTTAGCGGACAGTACCAATTCACCCCTCCACTTT. This translates into CASLADSTNSPLHF.

The chain couples TRBV19 to TRBJ2-7; 9 bases are a match to TRBD1. This CDR3 contains 13 residues. In germline, CDR1 is LNHDA, CDR2 SQIVND (reference sequence). The V segment lost 7 bases and the J segment 3 bases; nucleotides outside the gene matches: 4. The CDR3 is CASNRGRGYEQYF. The CDR3, as DNA: TGTGCCAGTAACAGGGGGCGCGGCTACGAGCAGTACTTC.

With respect to this clonotype: Germline is not matched at one junction end, which may reflect a read error. The CDR3: CASSPPEANTEAFF. For the CDR3, the DNA is TGCGCCAGCAGCCCTCCTGAGGCGAACACTGAAGCTTTCTTT. V is TRBV11-1 and J is TRBJ1-1; D not certain. There are 14 residues in the CDR3. Germline V lookup: CDR1 SGHAT, CDR2 FQDESV (reference sequence).

This clonotype was observed many times. The chain joins TRBV20-1 to TRBJ1-1; possible D gene TRBD1, 5 bases. CDR3 size: 13 residues. Germline lookup yields CDR1 DFQATT and CDR2 SNEGSKA (reference sequence). V lost 5 bases and J lost 0, with 10 bases in between. The CDR3 DNA follows: TGCAGTGCTTCCGGGACCTTGAACACTGAAGCTTTCTTT. It codes for CSASGTLNTEAFF.

Only a few counts were recorded for this clonotype. V is TRBV12-3 or TRBV12-4 and J is TRBJ2-5; 7 bases are shared with TRBD1. J gave up 1 base and V 5 bases, and 16 bases lay outside the gene matches. The CDR3 runs 18 residues. The CDR3 reads CASSPWDSSPNSQETQYF. Written as DNA, the CDR3 is TGTGCCAGCAGTCCCTGGGACAGTTCGCCGAACTCCCAAGAGACCCAGTACTTC.

This clonotype has a handful of counts. The rearrangement uses TRBV7-8 and TRBJ1-2, with D possibly TRBD1 on 5 matching bases. V lost 7 bases and J lost 3, with 18 bases in between. CDR1 and CDR2 from the germline V gene are SGHVS and FQNEAQ. The CDR3 covers 15 residues. The CDR3 DNA is TGTGCCAGCACCCCACGTCAGGGACCCGACTATGGCTACACCTTC. This translates into CASTPRQGPDYGYTF. Based on the CDR3 plus reference TRBV7-8 and TRBJ1-2, the full variable domain is GAGVSQSPRYKVAKRGQDVALRCDPISGHVSLFWYQQALGQGPEFLTYFQNEAQLDKSGLPSDRFFAERPEGSVSTLKIQRTQQEDSAVYLCASTPRQGPDYGYTFGSGTRLTVV.